Below are 32 T cell receptor beta chains sequenced from a single sample in a study of CD8 T cells in Susac syndrome (dated by TCRdb to between 2019 and 2020). The library was generated by the immunoSEQ multiplex PCR assay. RNA was extracted using the RNeasy kit, and roughly 0.45 to 1 microgram was reverse transcribed with random hexamers. Using fastp at Q25 and MiXCR, TCRdb reprocessed the public reads and kept productive beta chains. Identical CDR3 proteins give one entry, which carries the most common genes and DNA. The sample contains tens of thousands of distinct CDR3 sequences, over 90% of them found a single time. The biggest ten clones account for 0.3% of the sample. The sequenced material came from CD4+ T cells from PBMCs. These receptors all come from a human donor with Susac syndrome.

J is TRBJ2-7 and V is TRBV11-2; the D gene is possibly TRBD2 (5 bases). The CDR3 consists of 13 residues. Trimming removed 2 bases at V and 1 base at J, with 6 bases between. Per germline, CDR1 SGHAT and CDR2 FQNNGV. The CDR3 is CASSLRESYEQYF. The CDR3 DNA reads as TGTGCCAGCAGCTTAAGGGAGTCCTACGAGCAGTACTTC. The complete variable domain, with remaining parts taken from reference TRBV11-2 and TRBJ2-7, reads EAGVAQSPRYKIIEKRQSVAFWCNPISGHATLYWYQQILGQGPKLLIQFQNNGVVDDSQLPKDRFSAERLKGVDSTLKIQPAKLEDSAVYLCASSLRESYEQYFGPGTRLTVT.

The chain uses TRBV9 and TRBJ2-5; perhaps TRBD1 as D (5 bases). This CDR3 spans 15 amino acids. Germline V CDR1 and CDR2: SGDLS, YYNGEE. V was shortened by 0 bases and J by 5 bases, with 14 bases between the two germline ends. The CDR3, as DNA: TGTGCCAGCAGCGTAGAAGGGGTCCTGAGCGAGACCCAGTACTTC. Protein product: CASSVEGVLSETQYF.

The chain joins TRBV12-3 or TRBV12-4 to TRBJ1-4; 7 bases agree with TRBD1. V was clipped by 2 bases and J by 8 bases; unmatched bases: 5. The CDR3 is 14 amino acids. The CDR3 region is CASSLTGVGEKLFF. The CDR3 DNA is TGTGCCAGCAGTTTAACAGGGGTTGGGGAAAAACTGTTTTTT.

The chain uses TRBV20-1 and TRBJ1-2; the D is unclear. The germline CDR1 and CDR2 sequences are DFQATT and SNEGSKA (reference sequence). The CDR3 is 12 amino acids. Trimming took off 2 bases at V and 2 bases at J, with 6 bases between the two ends. The CDR3 coding sequence is TGCAGTGCTAGACGGCTGAACTATGGCTACACCTTC. Its protein is CSARRLNYGYTF.

This clonotype was seen more than once but under ten times. The CDR3 nucleotides are TGTGCCAGCAGTTACACTAGGACCGAGACCCAGTACTTC. Translation: CASSYTRTETQYF. This rearrangement joins TRBV6-6 to TRBJ2-5; a possible D gene is TRBD2 (5 bases). The CDR3 runs to 13 residues. CDR1 MNHNY and CDR2 SVGAGI come from the germline V gene (reference sequence). Trimming left V 2 bases short and J 5 bases short, with 9 bases between.

This sequence joins TRBV24-1 and TRBJ2-5; TRBD2 matches 7 bases. Germline loops: CDR1 KGHDR, CDR2 SFDVKD. With 4 bases clipped from V and 2 bases from J, the junction kept 6 bases outside the gene matches. The CDR3 is 15 residues long. In DNA, the CDR3 is TGTGCCACCAGTGACTACCGGGACTATCAAGAGACCCAGTACTTC. This codes for CATSDYRDYQETQYF.

The sample holds a few counts of this clonotype. V is TRBV29-1 and J is TRBJ2-5, with D possibly matching TRBD1 (6 bases). Trimming shortened V by 7 bases and J by 4 bases, and 22 bases separated the two germline ends. The CDR3 extends over 15 amino acids. Germline assignment: CDR1 SQVTM and CDR2 ANQGSEA. CDR3 sequence (DNA): TGCAGCGCCGAAGGGACACCAAGCCATCCAGAGACCCAGTACTTC. This sequence encodes CSAEGTPSHPETQYF.

The chain employs TRBV4-1 and TRBJ2-3; TRBD2 agrees at 10 bases. V lost 1 base and J lost 0; bases outside the gene matches: 10. This CDR3 is built from 19 residues. In germline, CDR1 is MGHRA, CDR2 YSYEKL. CDR3 protein: CASSQVLASGGPSTDTQYF. For the CDR3, the DNA is TGCGCCAGCAGCCAAGTTTTGGCTAGCGGGGGCCCTAGCACAGATACGCAGTATTTT.

Only one count was recorded for this clonotype. The V gene is TRBV20-1, the J gene TRBJ2-3; 10 nucleotides align to TRBD1. The CDR3 spans 16 residues. V lost 6 bases to trimming and J lost 5 bases; unmatched junction nucleotides: 14. Germline assignment: CDR1 DFQATT and CDR2 SNEGSKA (reference sequence). The CDR3 protein is CSAPNLRDRGGDTQYF. The CDR3 DNA is TGCAGTGCCCCAAATCTGCGGGACAGGGGAGGAGATACGCAGTATTTT.

The chain combines TRBV7-2 with TRBJ2-7, with 10 bases that match TRBD1. V lost 5 bases and J lost 3; bases outside the gene matches: 7. This CDR3 region has 15 residues. Germline loops: CDR1 SGHTA, CDR2 FQGNSA. The CDR3 sequence is CASSRTGQGIYEQYF. The CDR3, as DNA: TGTGCCAGCAGCCGTACGGGACAGGGGATCTACGAGCAGTACTTC. Combining the CDR3 with reference TRBV7-2 and TRBJ2-7 gives the whole variable domain GAGVSQSPSNKVTEKGKDVELRCDPISGHTALYWYRQSLGQGLEFLIYFQGNSAPDKSGLPSDRFSAERTGGSVSTLTIQRTQQEDSAVYLCASSRTGQGIYEQYFGPGTRLTVT.

This clonotype was seen just once. This chain links TRBV9 with TRBJ1-1; D remains ambiguous. This CDR3 spans 13 amino acids. Per germline, CDR1 SGDLS and CDR2 YYNGEE. V gave up 0 bases and J gave up 2 bases, with 5 bases separating them. The CDR3 protein is CASSVEYNTEAFF. The CDR3, as DNA: TGTGCCAGCAGCGTAGAATACAACACTGAAGCTTTCTTT.

The chain uses TRBV30 and TRBJ2-7; D may be TRBD2 (6 bases). The V and J ends lost 0 bases and 4 bases respectively, with 16 bases between them. The CDR3 totals 15 residues. Germline loops: CDR1 GTSNPN, CDR2 SVGIG (reference sequence). CDR3 residues: CAWSVRLGAWYEQYF. The CDR3 DNA sequence: TGTGCCTGGAGTGTACGACTAGGGGCCTGGTACGAGCAGTACTTC.

The chain couples TRBV20-1 to TRBJ1-5, with D tentatively TRBD1 (5 bases). The germline CDR1 and CDR2 sequences are DFQATT and SNEGSKA (reference sequence). CDR3 size: 13 residues. V shed 0 bases and J shed 6 bases, with 9 bases lying between them. CDR3 amino acids: CSARDRGTQPQHF. In DNA form, the CDR3 reads TGCAGTGCTAGAGATAGAGGGACTCAGCCCCAGCATTTT.

The rearrangement joins TRBV20-1 to TRBJ2-7; perhaps TRBD1 as D (5 bases). Per germline, CDR1 DFQATT and CDR2 SNEGSKA (reference sequence). The CDR3 covers 11 residues. V was cut by 4 bases and J by 2 bases, with 6 bases left in between. This CDR3 reads CSAKQAYEQYF. CDR3 DNA sequence: TGCAGTGCTAAACAGGCCTACGAGCAGTACTTC.

The gene calls are TRBV25-1 and TRBJ2-1, with D uncertain. V was trimmed by 3 bases and J by 4 bases, leaving 10 bases between them. The CDR3 contains 14 residues. Germline assignment: CDR1 MGHDK and CDR2 SYGVNS. The CDR3: CASSDINRYNEQFF. Written as DNA, the CDR3 is TGTGCCAGCAGTGACATAAATCGGTACAATGAGCAGTTCTTC.

This chain connects TRBV4-2 to TRBJ2-3, with D possibly called TRBD1 or TRBD2 (6 bases each). Germline loops: CDR1 LGHNA, CDR2 YNFKEQ. V was shortened by 4 bases and J by 2 bases, with 22 bases between the two germline ends. This CDR3 has 18 amino acids. The CDR3 nucleotides are TGTGCCAGCAGCCCTCCAAGGGGGGCGGTGACAATCACAGATACGCAGTATTTT. Amino acid sequence: CASSPPRGAVTITDTQYF.

This chain uses TRBV27 with TRBJ1-2; D remains ambiguous. Trimming took off 0 bases at V and 4 bases at J, with 12 bases between the two ends. The CDR3 has 15 residues. The V gene's germline CDR1 is MNHEY and CDR2 SMNVEV (reference sequence). CDR3 region: CASSLSKATIYGYTF. The CDR3, as DNA: TGTGCCAGCAGTTTATCGAAAGCGACAATCTATGGCTACACCTTC.

In DNA, the CDR3 is TGTGCCAGCAGCGAGACAGGCACAGATACGCAGTATTTT. Its protein product is CASSETGTDTQYF. The chain carries TRBV7-2 and TRBJ2-3, with a weak D call TRBD1 (5 bases). The CDR3 consists of 13 residues. Germline loops: CDR1 SGHTA, CDR2 FQGNSA. V dropped 5 bases and J dropped 1 base, with 7 bases sitting between them.

A single count supports this clonotype. The chain employs TRBV20-1 and TRBJ2-3; D unclear. Trimming pared 5 bases from V and 3 bases from J, leaving 6 bases between. The CDR3 runs 11 residues. Per germline, CDR1 DFQATT and CDR2 SNEGSKA (reference sequence). The CDR3 DNA follows: TGCAGTGCTCTTAGAACAGATACGCAGTATTTT. Protein sequence: CSALRTDTQYF.

This chain's CDR3 is CASGQVNQPQHF. The CDR3 DNA follows: TGTGCCAGCGGACAGGTCAATCAGCCCCAGCATTTT. V is TRBV7-9 and J is TRBJ1-5; 7 nucleotides align to TRBD1. The CDR3 is 12 residues long. The V and J ends lost 8 bases and 3 bases, in that order; junction bases with no gene match: 1. The germline V gene encodes CDR1 SEHNR and CDR2 FQNEAQ (reference sequence).

The chain recombines TRBV27 with TRBJ1-6; D ambiguous. The V and J ends lost 6 bases and 6 bases respectively, with 9 bases between them. The germline CDR1 and CDR2 sequences are MNHEY and SMNVEV (reference sequence). This CDR3 has 13 amino acids. CDR3 nucleotides: TGTGCCAGCAGAACCCGGACTAATTCACCCCTCCACTTT. Encoded protein: CASRTRTNSPLHF.

A note on this clonotype: The CDR3 does not end in the conserved phenylalanine or tryptophan, so this is likely a read error. The limits of the CDR3 on the DNA are not certain, so only TCRdb's listed CDR3 is given. The rearrangement uses TRBV5-6 and TRBJ2-1; TRBD2, the table's D call, lacks a check against the DNA. Counting both end residues, the CDR3 totals 16 amino acids. The V gene's germline CDR1 is SGHDT and CDR2 YYEEEE. This CDR3 reads CASTWRSSSDGESSSS.

This chain uses TRBV4-1 with TRBJ2-7; 9 bases are a match to TRBD1. There are 15 residues in the CDR3. With V trimmed by 2 bases and J by 5 bases, 7 bases remained unmatched. Germline-derived CDR1 and CDR2 are MGHRA and YSYEKL. CDR3 sequence (DNA): TGCGCCAGCAGCCAATTCGGGACAGGGTCCGACGAGCAGTACTTC. Residues: CASSQFGTGSDEQYF.

The count of this clonotype is one. This CDR3 reads CASGSGQMNTEAFF. The CDR3 DNA reads TGTGCCAGCGGCTCGGGACAGATGAACACTGAAGCTTTCTTT. The chain is built from TRBV12-3 or TRBV12-4 and TRBJ1-1, with 7 nucleotides matching TRBD1. This CDR3 has 14 residues. Trimming removed 8 bases from V and 0 bases from J; junction bases left unmatched: 6.

The V and J genes are TRBV25-1 and TRBJ1-6, with a tentative D call TRBD1 (6 bases). The CDR3 has 15 amino acids. CDR1 is MGHDK and CDR2 is SYGVNS in the germline V gene. V lost 0 bases to trimming and J lost 10 bases, with 13 bases between them. The CDR3 sequence: CASSEYRGRESPLHF. DNA for the CDR3: TGTGCCAGCAGTGAATACAGGGGACGGGAGTCACCCCTCCACTTT.

This clonotype occurred once. V gene TRBV20-1 combines with J gene TRBJ2-3; 8 nucleotides align to TRBD2. The J segment lost 2 bases and the V segment lost 8 bases, leaving 12 bases of the junction unmatched. CDR1 is DFQATT and CDR2 is SNEGSKA in the germline V gene (reference sequence). CDR3 length: 15 residues. CDR3 sequence: CSPLDSGGYTDTQYF. CDR3 DNA: TGCAGTCCTCTGGACAGCGGGGGCTACACAGATACGCAGTATTTT.

V gene TRBV19 combines with J gene TRBJ1-3; D ambiguous. Germline loops: CDR1 LNHDA, CDR2 SQIVND (reference sequence). Trimming removed 3 bases from V and 0 bases from J, with 6 bases in between. CDR3 length: 14 amino acids. CDR3 DNA sequence: TGTGCCAGTAGTATGGTGATCTCTGGAAACACCATATATTTT. Its protein is CASSMVISGNTIYF.

The CDR3 protein is CASSLGGTDTMPLHF. CDR3 coding DNA: TGTGCCAGCAGCTTAGGGGGGACTGACACGATGCCCCTCCACTTT. The chain has TRBV7-9 and TRBJ1-6, with a weak D call TRBD1 (5 bases). CDR1 is SEHNR, CDR2 FQNEAQ, per germline (reference sequence). CDR3 size: 15 residues. The germline V and J ends were trimmed by 1 base and 13 bases, with 17 bases remaining between them.

This rearrangement joins TRBV27 to TRBJ1-2, with D possibly matching TRBD1 (5 bases). This CDR3 is built from 13 residues. V was shortened by 3 bases and J by 2 bases, with 7 bases between the two germline ends. Germline V gene sequence: CDR1 MNHEY, CDR2 SMNVEV (reference sequence). CDR3 in DNA: TGTGCCAGCAGTTTGTCAGGGAACTATGGCTACACCTTC. It encodes CASSLSGNYGYTF.

The chain joins TRBV21-1 to TRBJ2-2; TRBD2 was called by the table and not checked on the DNA. TRBV21-1 counts as a pseudogene. This CDR3 contains 15 residues. The CDR3 DNA is TGTGCCAGCAAAGTAGCGGGGGACCACACCGGGGAGCTGTTTTTT. Translated: CASKVAGDHTGELFF.

J is TRBJ1-4 and V is TRBV7-9, with 9 bases aligning to TRBD1. The germline CDR1 and CDR2 sequences are SEHNR and FQNEAQ (reference sequence). The junction had 9 bases not matched to a gene; V was cut back by 7 bases and J by 6 bases. The CDR3 has 15 residues. CDR3 amino acids: CASTPQGASDEKLFF. Written as DNA, the CDR3 is TGTGCCAGCACCCCACAGGGGGCATCGGATGAAAAACTGTTTTTT.

The rearrangement joins TRBV29-1 to TRBJ2-7; 7 bases agree with TRBD2. In germline, CDR1 is SQVTM, CDR2 ANQGSEA. This CDR3 contains 12 residues. The V segment lost 6 bases and the J segment 2 bases; nucleotides outside the gene matches: 4. The CDR3 DNA reads as TGCAGCGTGGGGGGGGGACCCTACGAGCAGTACTTC. It codes for CSVGGGPYEQYF.